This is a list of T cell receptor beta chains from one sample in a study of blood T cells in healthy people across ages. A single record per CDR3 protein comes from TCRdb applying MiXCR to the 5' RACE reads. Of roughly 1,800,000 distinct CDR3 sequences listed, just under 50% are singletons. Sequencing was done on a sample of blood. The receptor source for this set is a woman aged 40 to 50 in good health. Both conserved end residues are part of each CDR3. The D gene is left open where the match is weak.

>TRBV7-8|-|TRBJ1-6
CASSTPGNSYNSPLHF
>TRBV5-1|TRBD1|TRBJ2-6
CASSFSGQGALGANVLTF
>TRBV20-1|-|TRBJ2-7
CSARPPQGGGTYEQYF
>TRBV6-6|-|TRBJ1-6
CASSSNKDNSPLHF
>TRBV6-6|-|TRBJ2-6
CASIVSHLGGANVLTF
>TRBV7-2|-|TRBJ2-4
CASSLLSRLTLAKNIRYF
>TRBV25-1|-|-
CASSHYRVAETQYF
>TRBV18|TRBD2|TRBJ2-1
CASSRRTSGGSNEQFF
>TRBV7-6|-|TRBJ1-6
CASSPNGADNSPLHF
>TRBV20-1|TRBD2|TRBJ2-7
CSARDGGGAYEQYF
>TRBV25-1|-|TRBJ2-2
CASSPLLGAEYGELFF
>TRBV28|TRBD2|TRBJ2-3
CASSLSSGGLNTQYF
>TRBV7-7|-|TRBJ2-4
CASSPRARVVSTKNIQYF
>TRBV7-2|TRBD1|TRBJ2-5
CASSGGQGAVSYF
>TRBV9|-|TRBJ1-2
CASSGRIADGYTF
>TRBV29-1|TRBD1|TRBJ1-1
CSVEGQGAPEAFF
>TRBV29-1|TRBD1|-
CSAGQGPRETQYF
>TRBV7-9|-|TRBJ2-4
CASKGVKNIQYF
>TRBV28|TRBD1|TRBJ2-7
CATNRDSPYEQYF
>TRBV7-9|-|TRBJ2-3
CASSLDRPNTDTQYF
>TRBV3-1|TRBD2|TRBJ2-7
CASSPGLAGGRFYEQYF